The 9 T cell receptor beta chains below were found in one sample sequenced in a study of T cells in Graves' hyperthyroidism and ophthalmopathy. RNA transcripts provided the source from which TCR beta CDR3 regions were amplified. TCR CDR3 underwent first-round RT-PCR with the HTBI primer set. TCRdb analysed the multiplex PCR reads with MiXCR anew, one entry per CDR3 protein. Here the sample spans tens of thousands of distinct CDR3 sequences, about 54% being singletons. The sample comprised peripheral blood or thyroid tissue (not recorded which). Receptor source: a man aged 18 to 29 with Graves' hyperthyroidism.

The V call is TRBV7-9, the J call TRBJ2-5; 8 positions agree with TRBD1. This CDR3 contains 14 residues. Germline V gene lookup returns CDR1 SEHNR and CDR2 FQNEAQ (reference sequence). V dropped 5 bases and J dropped 9; count of bases not matched to a gene: 11. The CDR3 region is CASSKFQGAEAQYF. DNA of the CDR3: TGTGCCAGCAGCAAGTTTCAGGGGGCTGAGGCCCAGTACTTC.

The sample holds many counts of this clonotype. The V call is TRBV12-3 or TRBV12-4, the J call TRBJ1-1; TRBD1 matches 7 bases. Losses at the gene ends were 3 bases for V and 10 bases for J; bases not matched to a gene: 5. The CDR3 is 12 residues long. The CDR3 DNA reads TGTGCCAGCAGTTTTCCAGGGGGGGGAGCTTTCTTT. Its translation is CASSFPGGGAFF.

Ten or more counts support this clonotype. The chain is built from TRBV7-2 and TRBJ2-7; tentatively, D is TRBD2 (7 bases). Germline CDR1 SGHTA, CDR2 FQGNSA. V was clipped by 0 bases and J by 4 bases, with 13 bases between them. The length of the CDR3 is 15 residues. CDR3 nucleotide sequence: TGTGCCAGCAGCTTAGCGCTCGGGGGGCTATACGAGCAGTACTTC. It is translated as CASSLALGGLYEQYF.

Concerning this clonotype itself: The junction shows a germline mismatch at one end, possibly a read error. J is TRBJ2-5 and V is TRBV2; TRBD1 agrees at 9 bases. The CDR3 is 13 residues long. The germline V gene encodes CDR1 SNHLY and CDR2 FYNNEI. CDR3 amino acids: CASTGTGRETQYF. For the CDR3, the DNA is TGCGCAAGTACCGGGACAGGGAGAGAGACCCAGTACTTC.

This clonotype has only one observation. Sequence at one end of the junction differs from germline and may be a read error. The CDR3 region has the DNA TGTGCCGGCAGCGTAGCCCCGGGACAGGGTTATGGCTACACCTTC. Translated, it gives CAGSVAPGQGYGYTF. The chain couples TRBV9 to TRBJ1-2; 9 nucleotides line up with TRBD1. In germline, CDR1 is SGDLS, CDR2 YYNGEE. This CDR3 has 15 amino acids. The complete variable domain, with remaining parts taken from reference TRBV9 and TRBJ1-2, reads DSGVTQTPKHLITATGQRVTLRCSPRSGDLSVYWYQQSLDQGLQFLIQYYNGEERAKGNILERFSAQQFPDLHSELNLSSLELGDSALYFCAGSVAPGQGYGYTFGSGTRLTVV.

The CDR3 here is CSVGGGQGETQYF. The CDR3 DNA follows: TGCAGCGTTGGAGGGGGACAGGGAGAGACCCAGTACTTC. The J gene is TRBJ2-5, the V gene TRBV29-1; 9 bases are a match to TRBD1. With 4 bases clipped from V and 4 bases from J, the junction kept 4 bases outside the gene matches. Germline V gives CDR1 SQVTM, CDR2 ANQGSEA. The CDR3 has 13 amino acids. Full variable domain (remainder filled in from reference TRBV29-1 and TRBJ2-5): SAVISQKPSRDICQRGTSLTIQCQVDSQVTMMFWYRQQPGQSLTLIATANQGSEATYESGFVIDKFPISRPNLTFSTLTVSNMSPEDSSIYLCSVGGGQGETQYFGPGTRLLVL.

The rearrangement joins TRBV20-1 to TRBJ1-6, with TRBD1 identical over 8 bases. Germline lookup yields CDR1 DFQATT and CDR2 SNEGSKA (reference sequence). The CDR3 has 13 residues. Germline trimming cut 5 bases from V and 11 bases from J; bases unmatched to any gene: 8. The CDR3 sequence is CSAQDRGATPLHF. The CDR3 bases are TGCAGTGCTCAAGACAGGGGAGCGACACCCCTCCACTTT.

The V and J genes are TRBV20-1 and TRBJ1-5; 10 bases are a match to TRBD1. The germline V gene has CDR1 DFQATT and CDR2 SNEGSKA (reference sequence). The CDR3 has 15 residues. After removal of 3 bases from V and 2 bases from J, the junction contained 4 bases not matched to a gene. The CDR3: CSASRTGGGNQPQHF. CDR3 nucleotide sequence: TGCAGTGCTAGTAGGACAGGGGGTGGCAATCAGCCCCAGCATTTT.

This clonotype was observed at least ten times. The gene calls are TRBV3-1 and TRBJ1-5; D is ambiguous. From germline, CDR1 is LGHDT and CDR2 YNNKEL (reference sequence). Deletions cut 0 bases from V and 4 bases from J, with 4 bases between. This CDR3 contains 13 residues. DNA for the CDR3: TGTGCCAGCAGCCAAGATCTAAATCAGCCCCAGCATTTT. Translation: CASSQDLNQPQHF.